This T cell receptor beta chain derives from a study of CD8 T cells in Susac syndrome. The germline V gene has CDR1 MNHEY and CDR2 SVGAGI. Deletions cut 6 bases from V and 1 base from J, with 6 bases between. The CDR3 has 13 residues. Random hexamers primed reverse transcription of roughly 0.5 to 1 ug RNA. TCRdb reprocessed the immunoSEQ multiplex PCR reads with MiXCR, giving one entry per CDR3 protein. The sample contains around 46,000 distinct CDR3 sequences, approximately 92% of which appear only once. A single count supports this clonotype. Sequencing was carried out using CD8+ T cells from PBMCs. This sequence was found in a human donor in good health. The chain combines TRBV6-5 with TRBJ2-2; D gene unclear. CDR3 bases: TGTGCCAGCAGGCCCGTGAACACCGGGGAGCTGTTTTTT. This translates into CASRPVNTGELFF.